This TCR beta chain was sequenced for a study of T cells in localized non-small cell lung cancer (dated by TCRdb to the early 2020s). In the study overall: T cell repertoires of 200 to 250 early-stage NSCLC patients were analyzed, with tumors being compared against uninvolved tumor-adjacent lungs. The cohort was made up of a few hundred treatment-naive NSCLC patients whose localized lung tumors had been resected. Of the NSCLC patients, fewer than 150 were male and approximately 110 were female, and the mean age was roughly 61 years. Summary of the overall study and its limitations: Longer overall survival was associated with higher T cell density in blood, whereas shorter survival was associated with higher clonality in adjacent lung. Because the study design was exploratory, TCR variables were selected using unadjusted p-values without false-discovery rate correction. A median of roughly 56 of the top 100 tumor clones were detected in paired uninvolved adjacent lung, and some 28 of these tumor clones were also found among the top 100 clones of the paired uninvolved adjacent lung. Uninvolved tumor-adjacent lung showed the highest T cell clonality, higher than tumor, which suggests more focused antigenic responses in the uninvolved tumor-adjacent lung. Multi-region tumor sequencing was not performed, so intratumor heterogeneity could not be excluded.

V is cut by 0 bases and J by 2 bases, and the space between the germline ends is 11 bases. Including the terminal cysteine and phenylalanine, the CDR3 comprises 16 residues. Kept here is only the CDR3 DNA, which spans 48 bases and is read in frame from base 1. For CDR1 and CDR2, the germline V gene (reference sequence) lists LNHNV and YYDKDF. The immunoSEQ Assay was used to sequence TCR beta CDR3 regions from DNA. Regarding the original processing steps: To compute T cell density, TCR beta template counts were normalized to usable DNA, which was estimated by amplifying housekeeping genes. Richness was estimated with the preseqR package, extrapolating to 400,000 templates for PBMC samples and 120,000 templates for tissue samples. Clonality was calculated as one minus Pielou's evenness. Tissue-enriched TCRs were identified by differential abundance testing using productive amino-acid clonotypes, minimum total count 5 and alpha 0.1. The Jaccard Index and the Morisita Overlap Index were used to quantify repertoire overlap between compartments. GLIPH clustered TCR beta CDR3s with public tetramer-defined viral CDR3s; viral motifs required at least three viral sequences plus V-gene enrichment. The clones in this table, taken by TCRdb from immuneACCESS, are in-frame only. Not every clone is retained; where verified, under half of the shortfall comes from an unresolved V gene, and the cause of the rest is unknown. D and trimming come from the DNA, and the V and J calls and clone size come from that table. The sample yields 20,000 to 25,000 clones; roughly nine tenths were counted once. 1.1% of the sample rests with the top ten.

This clone came up a few times. Its antigen specificity is not known. No clone much larger than this one lies a single base away; base qualities are absent. At diagnosis, tumor, uninvolved tumor-adjacent lung and peripheral blood were collected and then preserved as a mix of FFPE and fresh-frozen material. For TCR repertoire profiling, the blood samples were analyzed as peripheral blood mononuclear cells. This TCR derives from a woman aged 35-70 years with stage I lung adenocarcinoma. The receptor chain draws on TRBV15 and TRBJ1-5, with the D gene not clear enough to name. Sequenced material: peripheral blood, taken before any cancer treatment. CDR3 loop: CATSRDSTRGNQPQHF. The DNA reads TGTGCCACCAGCAGAGATTCAACCCGGGGCAATCAGCCCCAGCATTTT.